Below, 28 T cell receptor beta chains from the same sample are listed, as sequenced in a study of Graves' ophthalmopathy and Graves' hyperthyroidism. RNA transcripts yielded amplified TCR beta CDR3 regions. Investigators did first-round RT-PCR with HTBI primers, then second-round multiplex PCR. One entry per CDR3 protein results from TCRdb running MiXCR on the multiplex PCR reads. The data show 500,000 to 800,000 distinct CDR3 sequences, roughly 39% seen once. Sequenced sample: peripheral blood. The origin of the receptors is an adult man with Graves' ophthalmopathy.

This sequence joins TRBV29-1 and TRBJ2-2; no clear D. The CDR3 loop spans 11 amino acids. The germline gives CDR1 SQVTM, CDR2 ANQGSEA. Deletions cut 6 bases from V and 8 bases from J, with 10 bases between. CDR3 sequence: CSVRTVGELFF. The CDR3 DNA reads TGCAGCGTCCGGACGGTAGGGGAGCTGTTTTTT.

Turning to this clonotype: At one of its ends the junction is not consistent with the germline gene, which may arise from a read error. The chain couples TRBV10-3 to TRBJ2-7, with D perhaps matching TRBD1 (6 bases). Per the germline V gene, CDR1 is ENHRY and CDR2 is SYGVKD. This CDR3 comprises 15 residues. CDR3 residues: CASSETGSLSYEQYF. The CDR3 DNA sequence: TGTGCCAGCAGTGAAACAGGGAGCCTATCCTACGAGCAGTACTTC.

The sample holds many counts of this clonotype. The V and J genes are TRBV5-5 and TRBJ2-5; D is uncertain. The CDR3 extends over 13 amino acids. V was pared by 3 bases and J by 5 bases, with 11 bases between. Germline assignment: CDR1 SGHKS and CDR2 YYEKEE (reference sequence). The CDR3 is CASSSNSWETQYF. CDR3 nucleotides: TGTGCCAGCAGCTCGAACTCGTGGGAGACCCAGTACTTC.

At least ten counts were recorded for this clonotype. The V and J genes are TRBV19 and TRBJ1-4; D uncertain. Germline CDR1 LNHDA, CDR2 SQIVND (reference sequence). Trimming removed 2 bases from V and 0 bases from J, with 4 bases in between. CDR3 length: 14 amino acids. CDR3 residues: CASSIQATNEKLFF. The CDR3 DNA reads as TGTGCCAGTAGTATACAGGCAACTAATGAAAAACTGTTTTTT.

This clonotype occurred many times. The J gene is TRBJ1-6, the V gene TRBV2; no firm D call. Germline assignment: CDR1 SNHLY and CDR2 FYNNEI. V was cut by 4 bases and J by 5 bases, with 9 bases left in between. The CDR3 runs to 14 residues. DNA of the CDR3: TGTGCCAGCAGTGTTGCGCCTGATAATTCACCCCTCCACTTT. As protein: CASSVAPDNSPLHF.

As to this clonotype: The junction differs from germline at one of its ends, possibly a read error. The chain uses TRBV10-3 and TRBJ2-7; TRBD2 is a possible D gene (6 bases). The CDR3 loop spans 15 amino acids. From germline, CDR1 is ENHRY and CDR2 SYGVKD. The CDR3 DNA sequence: TGTGCCAGCAGTGCTTTTAGCGGCGGATCCTACGAGCAGTACTTC. It codes for CASSAFSGGSYEQYF.

The CDR3 loop reads CSLRDSRSGANVLTF. CDR3 DNA: TGCAGCCTTAGGGACTCTCGCTCTGGGGCCAACGTCCTGACTTTC. This chain uses TRBV29-1 with TRBJ2-6; a weak D match, TRBD2 (6 bases). Trimming took off 8 bases at V and 0 bases at J, with 14 bases between the two ends. The CDR3 length is 15 residues. Germline V gene sequence: CDR1 SQVTM, CDR2 ANQGSEA.

This clonotype has only a few counts. The CDR3 DNA reads TGCAGTGCTAGTGCGGGACGGGTCCCCTACGAGCAGTACTTC. Amino acid sequence: CSASAGRVPYEQYF. The chain uses TRBV20-1 and TRBJ2-7, with D tentatively TRBD2 (6 bases). This CDR3 has 14 residues. Between the trimmed V and J ends, which lost 3 bases and 2 bases, there was a span of 14 bases. CDR1 and CDR2 from the germline V gene are DFQATT and SNEGSKA (reference sequence).

CDR3 DNA sequence: TGTGCCAGCTTAGGTACAGGGTCCTCGACTGGCTACACCTTC. Translation: CASLGTGSSTGYTF. The chain has TRBV2 and TRBJ1-2, with D possibly matching TRBD1 (6 bases). CDR3 length: 14 amino acids. CDR1 is SNHLY, CDR2 FYNNEI, per germline. With 8 bases removed from V and 7 bases from J, the gap between germline ends came to 20 bases. The full variable domain, its missing parts supplied by reference TRBV2 and TRBJ1-2, is EPEVTQTPSHQVTQMGQEVILRCVPISNHLYFYWYRQILGQKVEFLVSFYNNEISEKSEIFDDQFSVERPDGSNFTLKIRSTKLEDSAMYFCASLGTGSSTGYTFGSGTRLTVV.

J is TRBJ1-6 and V is TRBV11-2; 7 nucleotides match TRBD1. Unmatched junction bases numbered 13, after V lost 6 bases and J lost 2 bases. CDR3 size: 18 residues. The germline V gene encodes CDR1 SGHAT and CDR2 FQNNGV. CDR3 DNA sequence: TGTGCCAGCAGATATGGGGGCGACAGGGATCCCTATAATTCACCCCTCCACTTT. Protein product: CASRYGGDRDPYNSPLHF.

There are a few counts of this clonotype. The chain links TRBV3-1 to TRBJ2-5; weak D call: TRBD2 (6 bases). The CDR3 runs 15 residues. Per the germline V gene, CDR1 is LGHDT and CDR2 is YNNKEL (reference sequence). V lost 1 base and J 3 bases, leaving 12 bases between the germline ends. The CDR3 DNA sequence: TGTGCCAGCAGCCAAGGCGGGACCAATGAAGAGACCCAGTACTTC. Translating it yields CASSQGGTNEETQYF.

The chain links TRBV27 to TRBJ1-5; the D is unclear. V was trimmed by 6 bases and J by 1 base, leaving 10 bases between them. Germline CDR1 MNHEY, CDR2 SMNVEV (reference sequence). This CDR3 is built from 14 residues. This chain's CDR3 is CASRVSGSNQPQHF. The CDR3 DNA follows: TGTGCCAGCAGGGTATCGGGGAGCAATCAGCCCCAGCATTTT.

This clonotype was counted ten times or more. The chain recombines TRBV3-1 with TRBJ1-2; D is unclear. Germline loops: CDR1 LGHDT, CDR2 YNNKEL (reference sequence). Between the trimmed V and J ends, which lost 1 base and 2 bases, there was a span of 5 bases. The CDR3 length is 13 residues. The chain's CDR3 is CASSQARNYGYTF. The CDR3 DNA reads TGTGCCAGCAGCCAAGCACGAAACTATGGCTACACCTTC.

The gene calls are TRBV9 and TRBJ1-5; D call uncertain. Deletions cut 5 bases from V and 3 bases from J, with 12 bases between. The CDR3 is 14 amino acids. Germline CDR1 and CDR2: SGDLS and YYNGEE. CDR3 coding DNA: TGTGCCAGCAGTTTTGAGCGGACCAATCAGCCCCAGCATTTT. It codes for CASSFERTNQPQHF.

As to this clonotype: At one boundary the junction diverges from the germline segment, which might be a read error. The chain has TRBV5-1 and TRBJ2-7, with 7 bases lining up with TRBD1. CDR3 length: 14 amino acids. The germline V gene has CDR1 SGHRS and CDR2 YFSETQ. CDR3 loop: CASSGSGQFYKQYF. DNA for the CDR3: TGCGCCAGCAGCGGATCGGGACAGTTCTACAAGCAGTACTTC.

This clonotype has at least ten counts. V and J are TRBV5-6 and TRBJ1-2; TRBD1 agrees at 8 bases. The CDR3 length is 17 residues. Trimming at V came to 4 bases and at J to 1 base, leaving 12 bases not matched to a gene. From germline, CDR1 is SGHDT and CDR2 YYEEEE. The DNA of the CDR3 is TGTGCCAGCAGCCAGGTCGGGGCCAGGGGGCGTAACTATGGCTACACCTTC. Its translation: CASSQVGARGRNYGYTF.

This clonotype was detected ten times or more. This chain uses TRBV10-3 with TRBJ1-3; no clear D gene. This CDR3 comprises 14 residues. Trimming shortened V by 6 bases and J by 0 bases, and 9 bases separated the two germline ends. Looked up from germline, CDR1 is ENHRY and CDR2 is SYGVKD. DNA for the CDR3: TGTGCCATCAGACCCGGGGACTCTGGAAACACCATATATTTT. This gives the protein CAIRPGDSGNTIYF.

This clonotype was counted at least ten times. This chain connects TRBV7-9 to TRBJ1-2, with a possible D match to TRBD1 (5 bases). The germline V gene has CDR1 SEHNR and CDR2 FQNEAQ (reference sequence). The CDR3 runs 13 residues. Trimming took off 5 bases at V and 4 bases at J, with 11 bases between the two ends. This chain's CDR3 is CASSPTALYGYTF. The CDR3 DNA reads as TGTGCCAGCAGCCCGACAGCTCTCTATGGCTACACCTTC. The whole variable domain, remainder taken from reference TRBV7-9 and TRBJ1-2, is DTGVSQNPRHKITKRGQNVTFRCDPISEHNRLYWYRQTLGQGPEFLTYFQNEAQLEKSRLLSDRFSAERPKGSFSTLEIQRTEQGDSAMYLCASSPTALYGYTFGSGTRLTVV.

A note on this clonotype: A much larger clone differs by one base, so this may be a read error. The V and J genes are TRBV20-1 and TRBJ1-1; D is ambiguous. V lost 5 bases to trimming and J lost 1 base, with 8 bases between them. The CDR3 totals 12 residues. CDR1 and CDR2 from the germline V gene are DFQATT and SNEGSKA (reference sequence). In DNA form, the CDR3 reads TGCAGTGCTCTTAGGGAGAACACTGAAGCTTTCTTT. It is translated as CSALRENTEAFF.

This clonotype has a count of ten or more. The chain has TRBV9 and TRBJ1-1, with TRBD1 matching 8 bases. The ends lost 0 bases at V and 6 bases at J; junction bases unmatched: 4. Germline V CDR1 and CDR2: SGDLS, YYNGEE. The CDR3 is 14 residues long. The CDR3 is CASSVGGQGPEAFF. DNA for the CDR3: TGTGCCAGCAGCGTAGGAGGACAGGGCCCTGAAGCTTTCTTT.

Only a few counts were recorded for this clonotype. CDR3 residues: CASSVSRGAINQPQHF. DNA of the CDR3: TGTGCCAGCAGTGTATCCAGGGGGGCAATCAATCAGCCCCAGCATTTT. This chain links TRBV6-1 with TRBJ1-5; 7 bases map to TRBD1. The CDR3 has 16 amino acids. Germline CDR1 is MNHNS and CDR2 is SASEGT. The V gene end was trimmed by 4 bases and the J gene end by 3 bases; junction bases not matched to a gene: 9.

This clonotype has a handful of counts. The CDR3 nucleotides read TGTGCCAGCAAAAGACAGGGCGAAACTGAAGCTTTCTTT. Translating gives CASKRQGETEAFF. The genes are TRBV6-5 and TRBJ1-1; 7 bases line up with TRBD1. The CDR3 length is 13 residues. Germline CDR1 is MNHEY and CDR2 is SVGAGI. V dropped 7 bases and J dropped 5; count of bases not matched to a gene: 7.

In this sample, this clonotype turned up many times. This chain uses TRBV7-9 with TRBJ1-5, with a weak D call TRBD1 (5 bases). The V and J ends lost 5 bases and 5 bases respectively, with 22 bases between them. CDR3 size: 17 residues. CDR1 is SEHNR and CDR2 is FQNEAQ in the germline V gene (reference sequence). The CDR3 DNA reads TGTGCCAGCAGCCCTCGCATGGGGAGGGGAGGGGATCAGCCCCAGCATTTT. Amino acids: CASSPRMGRGGDQPQHF. The full variable domain, with the rest looked up from reference TRBV7-9 and TRBJ1-5, is DTGVSQNPRHKITKRGQNVTFRCDPISEHNRLYWYRQTLGQGPEFLTYFQNEAQLEKSRLLSDRFSAERPKGSFSTLEIQRTEQGDSAMYLCASSPRMGRGGDQPQHFGDGTRLSIL.

There are many counts of this clonotype. The chain recombines TRBV29-1 with TRBJ2-1, with 12 nucleotides matching TRBD2. J was trimmed by 9 bases and V by 7 bases; bases with no gene match: 10. Germline lookup yields CDR1 SQVTM and CDR2 ANQGSEA. The CDR3 runs to 14 residues. For the CDR3, the DNA is TGCAGCGGAGGCGCTAGCGGGGGGGCTACTGAGCAGTTCTTC. Its protein product is CSGGASGGATEQFF.

The V call is TRBV11-1, the J call TRBJ2-5; 9 nucleotides align to TRBD2. The assigned J gene may be wrong: the sequence end matches TRBJ2-4 better. From germline, CDR1 is SGHAT and CDR2 FQDESV (reference sequence). The CDR3 extends over 16 amino acids. CDR3: CASSFQTSGAKNIQYF. DNA of the CDR3: TGTGCCAGCAGCTTTCAGACTAGCGGCGCCAAAAACATTCAGTACTTC.

Worth noting for this clonotype: A read error may be the cause here, since a much bigger clone is one base away. This rearrangement joins TRBV7-6 to TRBJ2-5; 11 bases match TRBD2. Germline values: CDR1 SGHVS, CDR2 FNYEAQ. With V trimmed by 5 bases and J by 0 bases, 8 bases remained unmatched. CDR3 length equals 17 residues. The CDR3 loop is CASSEGLAEGHQETQYF. The CDR3 nucleotides are TGTGCCAGCAGCGAGGGACTAGCGGAGGGACACCAAGAGACCCAGTACTTC.

This clonotype has more than one count but fewer than ten. The chain is built from TRBV4-1 and TRBJ2-6; D uncertain. Germline V gives CDR1 MGHRA, CDR2 YSYEKL. The CDR3 sequence is 19 residues long. Between the trimmed V and J ends, which lost 0 bases and 2 bases, there was a span of 17 bases. CDR3 sequence reads: CASSQDTSAVLPGANVLTF. CDR3 coding DNA: TGCGCCAGCAGCCAAGATACCTCCGCCGTTCTACCTGGGGCCAACGTCCTGACTTTC.

This clonotype was observed at least ten times. This chain connects TRBV2 to TRBJ1-6, with D perhaps matching TRBD1 (6 bases). Trimming took 7 bases from V and 7 from J, leaving 17 bases between them. CDR3 length: 15 amino acids. The germline gives CDR1 SNHLY, CDR2 FYNNEI. The CDR3 DNA reads as TGTGCCAGCACTCCGGCAGGGGTTGAAAATTCACCCCTCCACTTT. Translation: CASTPAGVENSPLHF.